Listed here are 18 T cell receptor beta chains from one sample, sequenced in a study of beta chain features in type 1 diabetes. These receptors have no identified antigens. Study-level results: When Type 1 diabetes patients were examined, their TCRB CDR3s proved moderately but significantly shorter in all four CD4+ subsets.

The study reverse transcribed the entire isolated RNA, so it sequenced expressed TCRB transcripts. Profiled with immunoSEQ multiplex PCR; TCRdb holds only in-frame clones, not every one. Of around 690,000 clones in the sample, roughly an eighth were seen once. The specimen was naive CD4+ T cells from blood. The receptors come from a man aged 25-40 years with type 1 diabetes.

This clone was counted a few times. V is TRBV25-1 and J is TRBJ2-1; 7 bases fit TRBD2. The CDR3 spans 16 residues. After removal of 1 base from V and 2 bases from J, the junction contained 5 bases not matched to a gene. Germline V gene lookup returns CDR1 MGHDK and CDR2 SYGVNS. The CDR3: CASSESPSGTYNEQFF. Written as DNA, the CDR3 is TGTGCCAGCAGTGAATCCCCCAGCGGGACCTACAATGAGCAGTTCTTC.

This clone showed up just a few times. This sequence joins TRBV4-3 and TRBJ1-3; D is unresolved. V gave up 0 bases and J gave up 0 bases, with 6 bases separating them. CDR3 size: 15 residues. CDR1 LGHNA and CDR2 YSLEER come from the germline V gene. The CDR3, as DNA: TGCGCCAGCAGCCAAGATACCCTCTCTGGAAACACCATATATTTT. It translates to CASSQDTLSGNTIYF.

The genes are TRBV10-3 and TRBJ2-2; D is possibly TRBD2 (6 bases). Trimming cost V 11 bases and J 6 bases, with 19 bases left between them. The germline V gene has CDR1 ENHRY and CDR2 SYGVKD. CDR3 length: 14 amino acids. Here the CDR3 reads CAVQSSVTAGELFF. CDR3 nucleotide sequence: TGTGCCGTCCAATCTAGCGTCACCGCCGGGGAGCTGTTTTTT.

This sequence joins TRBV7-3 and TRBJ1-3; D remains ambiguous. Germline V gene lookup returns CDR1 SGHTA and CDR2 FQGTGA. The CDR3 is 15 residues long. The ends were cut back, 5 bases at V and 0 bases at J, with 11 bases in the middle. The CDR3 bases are TGTGCCAGCAGCCCCGGGCAAAACTCTGGAAACACCATATATTTT. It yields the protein CASSPGQNSGNTIYF.

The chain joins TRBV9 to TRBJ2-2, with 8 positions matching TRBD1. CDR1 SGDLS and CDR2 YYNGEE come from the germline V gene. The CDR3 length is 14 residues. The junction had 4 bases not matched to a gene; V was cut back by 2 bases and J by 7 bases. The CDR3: CASSVGQGIGELFF. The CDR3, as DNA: TGTGCCAGCAGCGTCGGACAGGGCATCGGGGAGCTGTTTTTT.

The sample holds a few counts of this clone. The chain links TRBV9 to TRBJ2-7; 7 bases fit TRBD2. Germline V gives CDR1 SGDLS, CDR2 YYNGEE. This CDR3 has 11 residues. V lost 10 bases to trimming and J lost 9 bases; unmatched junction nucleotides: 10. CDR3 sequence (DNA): TGTGCCCGTCTCTCGGGGGAGGGGCAGTACTTC. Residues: CARLSGEGQYF.

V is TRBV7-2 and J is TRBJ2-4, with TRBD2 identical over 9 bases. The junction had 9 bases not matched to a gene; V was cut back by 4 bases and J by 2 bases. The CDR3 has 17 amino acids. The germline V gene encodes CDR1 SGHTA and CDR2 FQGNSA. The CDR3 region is CASSSRAGGWTKNIQYF. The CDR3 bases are TGTGCCAGCAGCTCCCGAGCGGGGGGCTGGACCAAAAACATTCAGTACTTC.

The CDR3 DNA follows: TGTGCCAGCAGTTTTACAGGGGGTTCCCATTACGAGCAGTACTTC. This sequence encodes CASSFTGGSHYEQYF. The J gene is TRBJ2-7, the V gene TRBV7-2, with TRBD1 identical over 8 bases. The trim removed 6 bases at V and 4 bases at J, leaving 11 bases unmatched. This CDR3 comprises 15 residues. The germline CDR1 and CDR2 sequences are SGHTA and FQGNSA.

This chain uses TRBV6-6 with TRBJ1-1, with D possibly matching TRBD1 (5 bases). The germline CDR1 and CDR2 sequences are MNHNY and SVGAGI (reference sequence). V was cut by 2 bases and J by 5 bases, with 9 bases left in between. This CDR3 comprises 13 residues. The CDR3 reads CASSYDSRTEAFF. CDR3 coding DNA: TGTGCCAGCAGTTACGACAGTCGGACTGAAGCTTTCTTT.

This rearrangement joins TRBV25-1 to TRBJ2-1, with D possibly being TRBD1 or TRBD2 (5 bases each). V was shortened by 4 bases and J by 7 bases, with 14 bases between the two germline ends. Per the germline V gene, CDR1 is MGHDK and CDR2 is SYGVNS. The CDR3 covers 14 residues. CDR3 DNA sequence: TGTGCCAGCAGTGGGCCAGGGAGTAGGAATGAGCAGTTCTTC. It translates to CASSGPGSRNEQFF. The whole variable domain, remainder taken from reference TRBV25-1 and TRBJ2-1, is EADIYQTPRYLVIGTGKKITLECSQTMGHDKMYWYQQDPGMELHLIHYSYGVNSTEKGDLSSESTVSRIRTEHFPLTLESARPSHTSQYLCASSGPGSRNEQFFGPGTRLTVL.

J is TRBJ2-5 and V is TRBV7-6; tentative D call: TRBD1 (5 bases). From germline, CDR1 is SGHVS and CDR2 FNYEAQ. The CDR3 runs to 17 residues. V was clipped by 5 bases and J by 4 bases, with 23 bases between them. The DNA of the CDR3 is TGTGCCAGCAGCCCAGCATCAGCTAGGACAAGTGTAGAGACCCAGTACTTC. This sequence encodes CASSPASARTSVETQYF.

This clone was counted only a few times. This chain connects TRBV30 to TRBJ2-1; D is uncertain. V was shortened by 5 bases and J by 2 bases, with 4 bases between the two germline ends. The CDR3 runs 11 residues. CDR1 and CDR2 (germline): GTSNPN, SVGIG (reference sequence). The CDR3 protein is CAWAAYNEQFF. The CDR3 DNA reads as TGTGCCTGGGCTGCCTACAATGAGCAGTTCTTC.

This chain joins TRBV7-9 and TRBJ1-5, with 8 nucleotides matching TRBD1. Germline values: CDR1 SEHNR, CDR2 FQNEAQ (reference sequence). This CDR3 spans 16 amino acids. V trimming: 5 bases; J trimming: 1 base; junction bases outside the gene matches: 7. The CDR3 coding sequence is TGTGCCAGCAGCCAACACCAGGGGGCAAGCAATCAGCCCCAGCATTTT. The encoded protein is CASSQHQGASNQPQHF.

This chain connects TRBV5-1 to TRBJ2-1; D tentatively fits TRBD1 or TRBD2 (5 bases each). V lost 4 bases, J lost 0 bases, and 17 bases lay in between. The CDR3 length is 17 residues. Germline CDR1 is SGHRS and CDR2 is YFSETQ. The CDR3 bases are TGCGCCAGCAGCGGGGGACGATCTCAAAGCTCCTACAATGAGCAGTTCTTC. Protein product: CASSGGRSQSSYNEQFF.

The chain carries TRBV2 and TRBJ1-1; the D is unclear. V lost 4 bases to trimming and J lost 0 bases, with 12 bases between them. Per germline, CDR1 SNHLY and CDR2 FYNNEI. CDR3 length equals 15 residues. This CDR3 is CASSADSGMNTEAFF. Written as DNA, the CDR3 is TGTGCCAGCAGTGCTGATTCCGGCATGAACACTGAAGCTTTCTTT. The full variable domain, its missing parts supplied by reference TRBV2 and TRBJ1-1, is EPEVTQTPSHQVTQMGQEVILRCVPISNHLYFYWYRQILGQKVEFLVSFYNNEISEKSEIFDDQFSVERPDGSNFTLKIRSTKLEDSAMYFCASSADSGMNTEAFFGQGTRLTVV.

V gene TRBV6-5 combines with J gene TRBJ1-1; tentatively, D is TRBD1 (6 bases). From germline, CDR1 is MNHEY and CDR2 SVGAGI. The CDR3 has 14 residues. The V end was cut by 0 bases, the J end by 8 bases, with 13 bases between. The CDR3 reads CASSYSDTGYEAFF. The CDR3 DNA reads TGTGCCAGCAGTTACTCGGACACAGGGTACGAAGCTTTCTTT.

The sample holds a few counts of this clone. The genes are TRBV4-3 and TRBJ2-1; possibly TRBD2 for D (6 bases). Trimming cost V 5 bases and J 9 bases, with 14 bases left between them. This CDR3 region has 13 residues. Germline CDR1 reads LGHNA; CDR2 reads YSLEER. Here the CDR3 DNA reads TGCGCCAGCAGCACCAGAACTAGCAGTGAGCAGTTCTTC. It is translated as CASSTRTSSEQFF.

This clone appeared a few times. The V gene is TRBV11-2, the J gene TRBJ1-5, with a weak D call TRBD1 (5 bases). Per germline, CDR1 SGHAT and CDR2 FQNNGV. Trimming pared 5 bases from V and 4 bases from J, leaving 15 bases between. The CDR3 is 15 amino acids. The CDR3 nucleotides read TGTGCCAGCAGCCCCGGGGCGGGGCAGAATCAGCCCCAGCATTTT. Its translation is CASSPGAGQNQPQHF. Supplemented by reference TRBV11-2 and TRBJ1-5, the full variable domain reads EAGVAQSPRYKIIEKRQSVAFWCNPISGHATLYWYQQILGQGPKLLIQFQNNGVVDDSQLPKDRFSAERLKGVDSTLKIQPAKLEDSAVYLCASSPGAGQNQPQHFGDGTRLSIL.